This TCR beta chain was sequenced for a study of cytomegalovirus exposure and HLA in healthy donors. Overall study results and limits: TCR clusters originating in the first cohort tended to co-occur in the 100 to 150 validation repertoires, according to a later analysis. The authors listed 150 to 200 TCR beta chains as cytomegalovirus-associated. Testing in vitro showed a few CMV-associated chains specific for CMV antigens. The classifier reportedly diagnosed cytomegalovirus status with high sensitivity and specificity.

Sequenced by immunoSEQ multiplex PCR; TCRdb stores in-frame clones only, minus some. Here the sample spans around 71,000 clones, roughly 94% being singletons. Turning to this clone: Its antigen is unknown.

From germline, CDR1 is GTSNPN and CDR2 SVGIG (reference sequence). The CDR3 length is 17 residues. V lost 1 base and J lost 8; bases outside the gene matches: 14. This receptor was identified in a man younger than 30 in good health and CMV-seropositive. Material: PBMCs. This sequence joins TRBV30 and TRBJ1-2; 12 nucleotides agree with TRBD1. Here the CDR3 reads CAWSATGTGGAPGGYTF. The CDR3 coding sequence is TGTGCCTGGAGTGCAACCGGGACAGGGGGCGCCCCGGGAGGCTACACCTTC.